The 4 T cell receptor beta chains below were found in one sample sequenced in a study of blood T cell repertoires in COVID-19. Only in-frame clones appear in the TCRdb table, and some are missing; sequencing was by immunoSEQ multiplex PCR. The table has tens of thousands of clones, approximately 92% seen once. The sequenced sample was peripheral blood. The receptors come from a woman over 75 with acute or convalescent COVID-19.

A single count supports this clone. The chain is built from TRBV5-5 and TRBJ1-2; D ambiguous. CDR1 and CDR2 from the germline V gene are SGHKS and YYEKEE (reference sequence). This CDR3 contains 16 residues. V lost 0 bases and J lost 0, with 12 bases in between. The CDR3 DNA is TGTGCCAGCAGCTTGGAACCGGGAAATCCTAACTATGGCTACACCTTC. This codes for CASSLEPGNPNYGYTF.

The CDR3 DNA follows: TGCGCCAGCAGCTTGGGCTCACAGAACACTGAAGCTTTCTTT. This sequence encodes CASSLGSQNTEAFF. The rearrangement uses TRBV5-1 and TRBJ1-1; D ambiguous. V lost 0 bases to trimming and J lost 1 base, with 7 bases between them. CDR3 length: 14 amino acids. Germline V gene data show CDR1 as SGHRS and CDR2 as YFSETQ.

This chain links TRBV4-1 with TRBJ2-7; TRBD1 matches at 10 bases. Looked up from germline, CDR1 is MGHRA and CDR2 is YSYEKL. Trimming cost V 2 bases and J 2 bases; bases outside gene matches: 6. The CDR3 runs 16 residues. CDR3 loop: CASSQLWTGGTYEQYF. The CDR3 DNA sequence: TGCGCCAGCAGCCAATTATGGACAGGGGGAACCTACGAGCAGTACTTC.

The chain combines TRBV3-1 (or the pseudogene TRBV3-2) with TRBJ2-3; TRBD1 aligns across 7 bases. The CDR3 runs to 14 residues. V gave up 7 bases and J gave up 4 bases; unmatched junction bases: 8. Germline CDR1 LGHDT, CDR2 YNNKEL (reference sequence). The DNA for the CDR3 is TGTGCCAGCAACCTACAGGGGTTCGCAGATACGCAGTATTTT. Its translation is CASNLQGFADTQYF.